Listed below are T cell receptor beta chains from one sample, sequenced in a study of naive and memory T cell subsets. One entry per CDR3 protein results from TCRdb running MiXCR on the UMI-ligation and nested PCR reads. The profile covers 90,000 to 120,000 distinct CDR3 sequences, with more than 14% appearing a single time and around 2.8% taken by the ten largest. Sequences were obtained from naive CD8+ T cells from blood. The origin of the receptors is a human donor in good health. Both conserved end residues are part of each CDR3. A D gene is named only where the DNA matches it firmly. Size is omitted from some rows. Given values are once, few, many or a class for expanded clones.

J gene	clone size	D gene	V gene	CDR3 protein	CDR3 DNA
TRBJ2-4	NA	NA	TRBV28	CASSPLDSAAKNIQYF	TGTGCCAGCAGTCCCTTGGACTCCGCGGCCAAAAACATTCAGTACTTC
TRBJ2-7	few	TRBD2	TRBV4-3	CASSQEPVGLAGAYEQYF	TGCGCCAGCAGCCAAGAACCGGTTGGTCTAGCGGGGGCCTACGAGCAGTACTTC
TRBJ2-3	NA	TRBD2	TRBV11-3	CASSALADLTDTQYF	TGTGCCAGCAGCGCTCTAGCGGACCTCACAGATACGCAGTATTTT
TRBJ2-5	NA	NA	TRBV14	CASSQDTTALGMTQYF	TGTGCCAGCAGCCAAGATACGACGGCCCTGGGAATGACCCAGTACTTC
TRBJ1-4	few	NA	TRBV24-1	CATSDTGPGELFF	TGTGCCACCAGTGACACGGGGCCTGGGGAACTGTTTTTT
TRBJ1-1	NA	NA	TRBV6-5	CASSYGGWNTEAFF	TGTGCCAGCAGTTACGGGGGCTGGAACACTGAAGCTTTCTTT
TRBJ2-3	NA	TRBD1	TRBV27	CASSPETGGRTDTQYF	TGTGCCAGCAGTCCCGAGACAGGGGGGAGGACAGATACGCAGTATTTT
TRBJ1-2	few	TRBD1	TRBV30	CAWTPGPQGREGYTF	TGTGCCTGGACCCCGGGACCACAGGGGCGAGAAGGCTACACCTTC
TRBJ1-1	once	NA	TRBV4-1	CASSQEPGWAEAFF	TGCGCCAGCAGCCAAGAGCCGGGTTGGGCTGAAGCTTTCTTT
TRBJ1-1	many	NA	TRBV24-1	CATSRTGEGNTEAFF	TGTGCCACCAGTAGGACCGGAGAAGGGAACACTGAAGCTTTCTTT
TRBJ2-1	few	TRBD2	TRBV6-2/TRBV6-3	CASSYWETSVHRSYNEQFF	TGTGCCAGCAGTTACTGGGAGACTAGCGTCCACCGCTCCTACAATGAGCAGTTCTTC
TRBJ2-3	many	TRBD2	TRBV9	CASSEVAGGITDTQYF	TGTGCCAGCAGCGAGGTAGCGGGGGGTATCACAGATACGCAGTATTTT
TRBJ1-5	NA	NA	TRBV6-2/TRBV6-3	CASTGEALRSNQPQHF	TGTGCCAGCACGGGAGAAGCTCTGCGGAGCAATCAGCCCCAGCATTTT
TRBJ2-7	NA	NA	TRBV27	CASRDLLFGEQYF	TGTGCCAGTAGGGACCTCCTCTTTGGCGAGCAGTACTTC
TRBJ1-3	NA	NA	TRBV7-2	CASSPSGYSGNTIYF	TGTGCCAGCAGCCCGAGCGGGTACTCTGGAAACACCATATATTTT
TRBJ2-1	NA	NA	TRBV19	CASMEVWDNEQFF	TGTGCCAGTATGGAGGTATGGGACAATGAGCAGTTCTTC
TRBJ1-1	few	NA	TRBV9	CASSSPEGVNTEAFF	TGTGCCAGCAGCTCCCCGGAGGGGGTGAACACTGAAGCTTTCTTT
TRBJ2-7	few	NA	TRBV24-1	CATSDRVSGEQYF	TGTGCCACCAGTGATCGGGTCTCGGGGGAGCAGTACTTC